Listed below are T cell receptor beta chains from one sample, sequenced in a study of blood T cell repertoires in COVID-19. Libraries were prepared by immunoSEQ multiplex PCR; TCRdb keeps only in-frame clonotypes and omits some of them. Of roughly 250,000 clones in the sample, 70% to 85% were seen once. The sample taken for sequencing was peripheral blood. The origin of the receptors is a woman in her thirties or forties with active or convalescent COVID-19. Both conserved end residues are part of each CDR3. D genes are given only for firm matches.

>TRBV9|TRBJ2-1|.
CASSTRDKEQFF
>TRBV9|TRBJ2-2|.
CASSLTGEGTGELFF
>TRBV2|TRBJ1-1|.
CASIFRGNTEAFF
>TRBV7-9|TRBJ1-1|TRBD1
CASSFGRQGFAEAFF
>TRBV6-5|TRBJ2-7|TRBD1
CASSYRTGTVQYF
>TRBV15|TRBJ1-6|.
CATSRGLGVNSPLHF
>TRBV27|TRBJ2-7|TRBD1
CASSGLGTVAYEQYF
>TRBV7-9|TRBJ1-1|.
CASSLSSSNTEAFF
>TRBV9|TRBJ2-6|.
CASTLTTKVGANVLTF
>TRBV10-1|TRBJ2-5|TRBD2
CASSRSGGREKTQYF
>TRBV11-2|TRBJ1-2|.
CASSSPLSYGYTF
>TRBV30|TRBJ2-7|TRBD1
CAWSRTGPAYEQYF
>TRBV6-4|TRBJ1-6|.
CASSAQGNSPLHF
>TRBV5-6|TRBJ1-4|TRBD1
CASSQGQGDEKLFF
>TRBV19|TRBJ1-5|.
CASSLPGNGNQPQHF
>TRBV28|TRBJ1-1|TRBD1
CASSHGQATEAFF
>TRBV28|TRBJ1-2|TRBD1
CASRKTDRVFYGYTF
>TRBV2|TRBJ1-2|.
CASSDDMNYGYTF
>TRBV27|TRBJ2-5|.
CASSFTGQETQYF
>TRBV18|TRBJ2-3|.
CASSRGGGDTDTQYF
>TRBV5-1|TRBJ1-1|.
CASSLTPRGAVDTEAFF
>TRBV30|TRBJ1-1|TRBD1
CAWSWDRGRGAFF
>TRBV15|TRBJ2-1|TRBD2
CATSPRLADPYNEQFF
>TRBV2|TRBJ1-2|.
CASQEQGINYGYTF
>TRBV5-6|TRBJ2-2|.
CASSFQGTNTGELFF
>TRBV5-1|TRBJ2-3|.
CASSLSGSTDTQYF
>TRBV9|TRBJ1-6|TRBD1
CASSVVGQGGSYNSPLHF
>TRBV12-3/TRBV12-4|TRBJ1-3|.
CASSLESGNTIYF
>TRBV7-2|TRBJ2-1|TRBD2
CASSSPALAGGYNEQFF
>TRBV6-5|TRBJ2-7|.
CASSLSTGSYEQYF
>TRBV9|TRBJ1-2|.
CASSVRGSNYGYTF
>TRBV2|TRBJ1-4|TRBD1
CASSQGAGGREKLFF
>TRBV6-5|TRBJ2-5|TRBD2
CASSSSRGGWTQYF
>TRBV28|TRBJ2-3|TRBD2
CASSLLAGGLRTTDTQYF
>TRBV2|TRBJ2-5|.
CATALGRLGETQYF
>TRBV5-4|TRBJ2-3|TRBD2
CASSPTSGGALSTDTQYF
>TRBV7-4|TRBJ2-7|TRBD2
CASSLVGGDYEQYF
>TRBV30|TRBJ1-4|.
CAWSFDRNEKLFF
>TRBV10-1|TRBJ2-3|TRBD2
CASSDPRLAGTDTQYF
>TRBV9|TRBJ2-1|TRBD2
CASSVRTSGDNEQFF
>TRBV6-6|TRBJ1-2|.
CASRLTDTYGYTF
>TRBV5-1|TRBJ2-5|TRBD1
CASSTAGTGGETQYF
>TRBV11-2|TRBJ2-1|TRBD1
CASSLGQYNEQFF
>TRBV6-6|TRBJ1-1|TRBD1
CASSLGQLDTEAFF
>TRBV19|TRBJ1-2|.
CASSREEGYTF
>TRBV5-1|TRBJ2-5|.
CASSLGSVQETQYF
>TRBV11-2|TRBJ2-7|TRBD2
CASTWGLAGAYEQYF
>TRBV7-9|TRBJ1-1|.
CASSLARVGAFF
>TRBV12-3/TRBV12-4|TRBJ1-2|TRBD1
CASGTATNYGYTF
>TRBV19|TRBJ1-5|.
CASSIAGYSNQPQHF
>TRBV28|TRBJ2-4|TRBD1
CASSDREIAKNIQYF
>TRBV5-4|TRBJ2-2|TRBD1
CASSPGQGKGTGELFF